The source of this T cell receptor beta chain is a study of T cells in Graves' hyperthyroidism and ophthalmopathy. About the study: Peripheral blood sampling occurred at initial diagnosis, before any treatment.

The table lists this clonotype with a few counts. It was RNA transcripts that yielded the amplified TCR beta CDR3 regions. Carried out on the TCR CDR3, a first-round RT-PCR used the HTBI primer set. TCRdb re-derived calls from the multiplex PCR reads in MiXCR, one entry per CDR3 protein. The repertoire holds about 640,000 distinct CDR3 sequences, roughly 20% seen once, with 30% to 40% in the top ten. Subjects with ophthalmopathy showed a Clinical Activity Score no lower than 3, a NOSPECS grade no lower than 4, and a duration shorter than 3 months. Not enrolled were patients with uncontrolled infection, other autoimmune disease, pregnancy or lactation. The sequenced sample consisted of blood. The origin of this receptor is a man aged 30 to 45 with Graves' ophthalmopathy.

The CDR3 spells CSARTGSQPQHF. In DNA, the CDR3 is TGCAGTGCTAGAACAGGGAGTCAGCCCCAGCATTTT. The rearrangement uses TRBV20-1 and TRBJ1-5, with a weak D call TRBD1 (6 bases). This CDR3 has 12 residues. V was trimmed by 2 bases and J by 6 bases, leaving 8 bases between them. The germline gives CDR1 DFQATT, CDR2 SNEGSKA (reference sequence).